The T cell receptor beta chain under discussion was sequenced for a study of neurological immune-mediated disorders. General study findings and limits: Among expanded clones, no CDR3 amino acid sequences were shared across subjects, a pattern suggesting private repertoires in all groups. For the multiple sclerosis repertoire cluster, no association with any clinical or MRI feature was found.

Each TCR transcript was tagged with a 10-nucleotide random UMI during 5'RACE. Each CDR3 protein is one row after TCRdb ran MiXCR on the 5' RACE reads. The sample gives about 55,000 distinct CDR3 sequences, more than 3% of which show up once; roughly 2% is in the top ten. The sorted libraries started from some 970,000 CD4+ or CD8+ T cells. Trimming stripped 2 bases from V and 4 bases from J, with 6 bases between. The CDR3 runs 11 residues. Looked up from germline, CDR1 is DFQATT and CDR2 is SNEGSKA (reference sequence). This clonotype was seen many times. Its target is unknown. This chain connects TRBV20-1 to TRBJ2-7; D is undetermined. Specimen: CD4+ T cells from blood. This receptor was taken from a middle-aged woman with multiple sclerosis. This CDR3 is CSARINYEQYF. CDR3 sequence (DNA): TGCAGTGCTAGAATAAATTACGAGCAGTACTTC.